This TCR beta chain is from a study of human T cells and chemical hapten exposure. Study in general: For the roughly 25-week duration of the study, patients were given weekly doses of diphenylcyclopropenone on the scalp.

Under the authors' procedure: Per sample, the median was 95,638 TCRs, with values from approximately 25,000 to 650,000. TCRdb reprocessed the RACE reads via MiXCR and lists one record per CDR3 protein. Here the V and J calls rest on TCRdb's processing, not on the authors' analysis. The sample records a few hundred thousand distinct CDR3 sequences, approximately 5.8% being singletons. Germline V gene sequence: CDR1 SGHVS, CDR2 FQNEAQ. The length of the CDR3 is 15 residues. V was clipped by 7 bases and J by 0 bases, with 13 bases between them. This clonotype was observed many times. Regarding time point: pre-sensitization, week 0. The treatment is: therapeutic diphenylcyclopropenone sensitization with weekly scalp DPC.

The clonotype originates from a woman under 30 with alopecia areata. Some clones in this sample may be carry-over from other donors' samples. The input for sequencing was whole blood, taken in connection with sensitization to the hapten diphenylcyclopropenone (DPC). The chain joins TRBV7-8 to TRBJ2-1, with D unclear. The CDR3 DNA reads TGTGCCAGCACCGAATTGTTTAGCTCCTACAATGAGCAGTTCTTC. Its protein is CASTELFSSYNEQFF.